These 15 T cell receptor beta chains originate from one sample sequenced in a study of blood T cell repertoires in COVID-19. Using immunoSEQ multiplex PCR, the repertoire was profiled, and TCRdb retains in-frame clones only, with some absent. There are some 320,000 clones in the sample; 85% to 95% occur only once, and roughly 3.9% lies in the top ten. What was sequenced was PBMCs or T cells enriched from blood (not recorded which). These receptors all come from a woman aged 25 to 39 who had been exposed to COVID-19.

In its sample, this clone was seen once. The gene calls are TRBV6-4 and TRBJ1-1; D is uncertain. The germline CDR1 and CDR2 sequences are MRHNA and SNTAGT. V shed 3 bases and J shed 1 base, with 6 bases lying between them. This CDR3 region has 13 residues. The chain's CDR3 is CASSERENTEAFF. The CDR3 DNA reads TGTGCCAGCAGTGAACGAGAGAACACTGAAGCTTTCTTT.

The CDR3 spells CASTRTGGARWGEAFF. For the CDR3, the DNA is TGTGCCAGCACCCGGACAGGGGGCGCCCGGTGGGGTGAAGCTTTCTTT. The chain carries TRBV13 and TRBJ1-1, with TRBD1 matching over 11 bases. The CDR3 is made up of 16 amino acids. The J segment lost 7 bases and the V segment lost 7 bases, leaving 14 bases of the junction unmatched. Germline V gives CDR1 PRHDT, CDR2 FYEKMQ (reference sequence).

The chain couples TRBV4-3 to TRBJ1-4; the D is unclear. V lost 0 bases and J 0 bases, leaving 5 bases between the germline ends. The CDR3 loop spans 15 amino acids. Germline V lookup: CDR1 LGHNA, CDR2 YSLEER. The CDR3 DNA is TGCGCCAGCAGCCAAGATCGAGCAACTAATGAAAAACTGTTTTTT. This translates into CASSQDRATNEKLFF.

CDR3 sequence (DNA): TGTGCCAGCAGCTCCCACCCCCAGGGAATAGGCGAGCAGTACTTC. Translated: CASSSHPQGIGEQYF. The gene calls are TRBV11-2 and TRBJ2-7; perhaps TRBD1 as D (5 bases). Germline V CDR1 and CDR2: SGHAT, FQNNGV. V lost 4 bases, J lost 6 bases, and 19 bases lay in between. This CDR3 comprises 15 residues.

The chain combines TRBV10-3 with TRBJ1-4, with D unclear. The length of the CDR3 is 14 residues. V lost 11 bases and J lost 2, with 15 bases in between. The germline gives CDR1 ENHRY, CDR2 SYGVKD. CDR3: CAVKSGRTNEKLFF. The CDR3 bases are TGTGCCGTAAAATCGGGGAGGACTAATGAAAAACTGTTTTTT.

The chain uses TRBV7-6 and TRBJ1-5; D is perhaps TRBD1 (5 bases). Germline CDR1 and CDR2: SGHVS and FNYEAQ. The CDR3 consists of 15 residues. Trimming took 5 bases from V and 2 from J, leaving 13 bases between them. The CDR3 nucleotides are TGTGCCAGCAGCCCCCAGGGTATGGGCAATCAGCCCCAGCATTTT. Translation: CASSPQGMGNQPQHF. Based on the CDR3 plus reference TRBV7-6 and TRBJ1-5, the full variable domain is GAGVSQSPRYKVTKRGQDVALRCDPISGHVSLYWYRQALGQGPEFLTYFNYEAQQDKSGLPNDRFSAERPEGSISTLTIQRTEQRDSAMYRCASSPQGMGNQPQHFGDGTRLSIL.

This chain connects TRBV28 to TRBJ2-7; D unresolved. Trimming took off 7 bases at V and 0 bases at J, with 13 bases between the two ends. CDR1 and CDR2 from the germline V gene are MDHEN and SYDVKM. The CDR3 extends over 14 amino acids. The CDR3 region is CASTLTSSSYEQYF. DNA for the CDR3: TGTGCCAGCACCCTGACTTCTAGCTCCTACGAGCAGTACTTC.

The rearrangement joins TRBV5-4 to TRBJ1-3; TRBD1 aligns across 7 bases. The CDR3 is 16 amino acids. Germline values: CDR1 SGHNT, CDR2 YYREEE (reference sequence). Unmatched junction bases numbered 7, after V lost 4 bases and J lost 0 bases. This CDR3 reads CASSLDRATSGNTIYF. DNA for the CDR3: TGTGCCAGCAGCCTCGACAGGGCAACCTCTGGAAACACCATATATTTT.

This clone was counted a few times. The gene calls are TRBV18 and TRBJ2-7; 11 bases are a match to TRBD1. V lost 3 bases, J lost 6 bases, and 1 base stayed unmatched. The CDR3 has 13 residues. Germline V lookup: CDR1 KGHSH, CDR2 LQKENI. CDR3 protein: CASSPGTGGEQYF. In nucleotides, the CDR3 is TGTGCCAGCTCACCCGGGACAGGGGGCGAGCAGTACTTC.

The chain couples TRBV7-9 to TRBJ2-7; D gene unclear. Trimming stripped 5 bases from V and 3 bases from J, with 14 bases between. CDR3 length: 14 residues. The germline gives CDR1 SEHNR, CDR2 FQNEAQ (reference sequence). CDR3 in DNA: TGTGCCAGCAGCCACAGTAATGTCGACTACGAGCAGTACTTC. This gives the protein CASSHSNVDYEQYF.

The chain is built from TRBV12-3 or TRBV12-4 and TRBJ1-2; the D is unclear. V was cut by 3 bases and J by 7 bases, with 6 bases left in between. This CDR3 has 11 amino acids. The CDR3 spells CASSFGFGYTF. The CDR3 nucleotides are TGTGCCAGCAGTTTCGGGTTTGGCTACACCTTC.

The CDR3 DNA follows: TGTGCCAGCAGGACCGGGACAGGAAACTCCTACGAGCAGTACTTC. Its translation is CASRTGTGNSYEQYF. The V call is TRBV6-5, the J call TRBJ2-7, with 8 nucleotides matching TRBD1. V shed 6 bases and J 0 bases; nucleotides not matched to a gene: 7. The V gene's germline CDR1 is MNHEY and CDR2 SVGAGI. This CDR3 has 15 residues.

Only a few counts were recorded for this clone. V usage is TRBV9 and J usage is TRBJ1-1; no firm D call. Germline-derived CDR1 and CDR2 are SGDLS and YYNGEE. CDR3 length equals 12 residues. Trimming shortened V by 4 bases and J by 1 base, and 5 bases separated the two germline ends. CDR3 nucleotides: TGTGCCAGCAGCTCAGGGAACACTGAAGCTTTCTTT. This codes for CASSSGNTEAFF.

This chain joins TRBV10-1 and TRBJ1-1; D is uncertain. Trimming shortened V by 8 bases and J by 1 base, and 20 bases separated the two germline ends. The CDR3 loop spans 16 amino acids. Germline V gene data show CDR1 as WNHNN and CDR2 as SYGVQD (reference sequence). CDR3 residues: CASDPMREQWNTEAFF. DNA for the CDR3: TGCGCCAGCGACCCGATGAGGGAACAGTGGAACACTGAAGCTTTCTTT.

The chain recombines TRBV4-3 with TRBJ1-1; TRBD1 matches at 7 bases. The CDR3 sequence is 16 residues long. V shed 0 bases and J 2 bases; nucleotides not matched to a gene: 6. Germline V gene data show CDR1 as LGHNA and CDR2 as YSLEER. The CDR3 region is CASSQDPGTVNTEAFF. CDR3 in DNA: TGCGCCAGCAGCCAAGACCCAGGGACAGTCAACACTGAAGCTTTCTTT.